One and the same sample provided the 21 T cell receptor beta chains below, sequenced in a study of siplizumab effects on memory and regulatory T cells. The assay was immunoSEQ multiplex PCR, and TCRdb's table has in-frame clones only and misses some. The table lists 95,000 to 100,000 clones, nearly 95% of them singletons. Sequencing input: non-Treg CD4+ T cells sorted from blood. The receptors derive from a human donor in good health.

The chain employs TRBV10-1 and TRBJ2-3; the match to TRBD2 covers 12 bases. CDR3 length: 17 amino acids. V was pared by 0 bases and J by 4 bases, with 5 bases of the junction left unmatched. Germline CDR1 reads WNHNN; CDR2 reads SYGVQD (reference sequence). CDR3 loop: CASSESNRLAGADTQYF. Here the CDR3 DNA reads TGCGCCAGCAGTGAGTCGAACCGACTAGCGGGGGCAGATACGCAGTATTTT.

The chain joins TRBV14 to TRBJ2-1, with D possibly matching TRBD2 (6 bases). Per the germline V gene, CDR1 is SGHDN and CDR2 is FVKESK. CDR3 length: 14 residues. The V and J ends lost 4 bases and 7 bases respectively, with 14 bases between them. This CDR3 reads CASSPIGGFNEQFF. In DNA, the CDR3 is TGTGCCAGCAGCCCTATTGGAGGGTTTAATGAGCAGTTCTTC.

The CDR3 nucleotides are TGTGCCAGCAGTGACACGGGAGTAAGTGTGAATGAGCAGTTCTTC. This gives the protein CASSDTGVSVNEQFF. The genes are TRBV6-4 and TRBJ2-1; tentatively, D is TRBD2 (6 bases). This CDR3 has 15 amino acids. Germline V gene sequence: CDR1 MRHNA, CDR2 SNTAGT. V was trimmed by 2 bases and J by 7 bases, leaving 15 bases between them.

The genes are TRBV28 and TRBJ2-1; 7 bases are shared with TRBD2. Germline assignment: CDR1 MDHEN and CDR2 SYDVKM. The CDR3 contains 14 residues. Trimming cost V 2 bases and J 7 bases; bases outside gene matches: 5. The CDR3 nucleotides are TGTGCCAGCAGTTTAGCGGGAGCGCTGAATGAGCAGTTCTTC. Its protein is CASSLAGALNEQFF.

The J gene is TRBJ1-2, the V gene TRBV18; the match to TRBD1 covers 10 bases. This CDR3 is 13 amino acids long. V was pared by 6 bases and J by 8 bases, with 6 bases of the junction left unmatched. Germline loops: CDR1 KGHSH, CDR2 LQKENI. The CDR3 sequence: CASSPGTGVGYTF. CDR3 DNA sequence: TGTGCCAGCTCGCCCGGGACAGGGGTCGGCTACACCTTC.

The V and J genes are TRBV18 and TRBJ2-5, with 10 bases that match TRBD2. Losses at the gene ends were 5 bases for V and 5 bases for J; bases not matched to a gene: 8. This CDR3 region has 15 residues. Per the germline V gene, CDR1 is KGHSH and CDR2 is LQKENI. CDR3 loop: CASSGGLAVMETQYF. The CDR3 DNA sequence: TGTGCCAGCTCAGGCGGACTAGCGGTTATGGAGACCCAGTACTTC.

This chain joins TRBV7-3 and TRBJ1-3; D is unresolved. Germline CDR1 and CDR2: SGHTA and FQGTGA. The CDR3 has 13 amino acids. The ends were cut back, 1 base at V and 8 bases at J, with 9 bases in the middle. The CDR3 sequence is CASSLNPMDTIYF. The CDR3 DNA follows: TGTGCCAGCAGCTTAAACCCCATGGACACCATATATTTT.

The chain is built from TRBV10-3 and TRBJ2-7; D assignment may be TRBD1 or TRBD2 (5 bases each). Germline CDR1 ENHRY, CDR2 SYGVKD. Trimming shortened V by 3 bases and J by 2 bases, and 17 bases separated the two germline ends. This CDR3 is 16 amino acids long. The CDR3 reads CAISDYGGQTTYEQYF. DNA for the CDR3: TGTGCCATCAGTGATTACGGAGGACAAACTACCTACGAGCAGTACTTC.

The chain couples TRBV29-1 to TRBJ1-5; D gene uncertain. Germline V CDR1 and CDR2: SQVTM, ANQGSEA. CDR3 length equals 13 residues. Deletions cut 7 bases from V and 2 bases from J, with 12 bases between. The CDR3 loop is CSARDGGNQPQHF. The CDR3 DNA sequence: TGCAGCGCGCGGGATGGGGGCAATCAGCCCCAGCATTTT.

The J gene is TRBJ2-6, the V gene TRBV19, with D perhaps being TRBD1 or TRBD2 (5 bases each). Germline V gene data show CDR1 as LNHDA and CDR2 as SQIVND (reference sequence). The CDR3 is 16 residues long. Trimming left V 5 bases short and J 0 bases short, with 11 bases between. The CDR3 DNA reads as TGTGCCAGTAGTCGGGACCATACCTCTGGGGCCAACGTCCTGACTTTC. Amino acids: CASSRDHTSGANVLTF.

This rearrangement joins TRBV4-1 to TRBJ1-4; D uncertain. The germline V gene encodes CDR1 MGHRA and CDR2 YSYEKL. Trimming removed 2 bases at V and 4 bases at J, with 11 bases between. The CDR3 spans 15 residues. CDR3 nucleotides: TGCGCCAGCAGCCAATGGGGTTCTATTAATGAAAAACTGTTTTTT. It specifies CASSQWGSINEKLFF.

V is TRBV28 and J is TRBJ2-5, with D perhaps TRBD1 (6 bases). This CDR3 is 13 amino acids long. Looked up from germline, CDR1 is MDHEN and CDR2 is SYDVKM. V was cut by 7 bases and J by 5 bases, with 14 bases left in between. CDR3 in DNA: TGTGCCAGCAATTCGGCAGGGGTGGAGACCCAGTACTTC. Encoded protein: CASNSAGVETQYF.

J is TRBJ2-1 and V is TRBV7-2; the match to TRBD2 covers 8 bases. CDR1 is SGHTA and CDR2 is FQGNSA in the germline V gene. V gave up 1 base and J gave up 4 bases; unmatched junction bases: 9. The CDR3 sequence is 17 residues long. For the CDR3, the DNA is TGTGCCAGCAGCTTAGGTCAGATGAGCGGGAGTTACAATGAGCAGTTCTTC. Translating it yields CASSLGQMSGSYNEQFF.

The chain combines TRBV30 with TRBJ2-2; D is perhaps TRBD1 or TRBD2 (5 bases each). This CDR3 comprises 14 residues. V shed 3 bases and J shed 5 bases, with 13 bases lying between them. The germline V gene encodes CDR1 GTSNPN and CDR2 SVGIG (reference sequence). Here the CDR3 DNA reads TGTGCCTGGAGGGGGGAAACATCGACCGGGGAGCTGTTTTTT. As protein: CAWRGETSTGELFF.

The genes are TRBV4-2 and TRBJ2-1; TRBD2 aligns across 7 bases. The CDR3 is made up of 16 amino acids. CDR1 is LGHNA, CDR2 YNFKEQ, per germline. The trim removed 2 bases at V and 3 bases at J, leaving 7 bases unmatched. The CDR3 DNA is TGTGCCAGCAGCCAAAGTCCTAGCGGAGACTACAATGAGCAGTTCTTC. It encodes CASSQSPSGDYNEQFF.

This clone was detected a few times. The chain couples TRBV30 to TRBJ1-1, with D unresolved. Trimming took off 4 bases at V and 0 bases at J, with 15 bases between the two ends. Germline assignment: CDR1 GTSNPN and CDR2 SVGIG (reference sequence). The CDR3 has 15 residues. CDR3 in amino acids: CAWTQTLGMNTEAFF. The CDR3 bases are TGTGCCTGGACCCAAACCCTCGGAATGAACACTGAAGCTTTCTTT.

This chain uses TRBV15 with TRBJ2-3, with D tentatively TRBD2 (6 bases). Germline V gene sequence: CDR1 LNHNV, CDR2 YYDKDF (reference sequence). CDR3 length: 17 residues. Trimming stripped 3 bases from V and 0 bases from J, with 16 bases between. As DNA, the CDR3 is TGTGCCACCAGCAGGGGTTTTAGCGGTCTTAGCACAGATACGCAGTATTTT. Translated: CATSRGFSGLSTDTQYF.

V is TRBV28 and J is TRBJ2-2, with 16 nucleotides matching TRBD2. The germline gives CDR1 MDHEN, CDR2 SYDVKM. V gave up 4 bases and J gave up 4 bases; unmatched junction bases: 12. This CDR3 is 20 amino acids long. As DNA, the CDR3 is TGTGCCAGCAGTTCGATTGAGGGACTAGCGGGAGGGCCTTTCACCGGGGAGCTGTTTTTT. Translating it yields CASSSIEGLAGGPFTGELFF.

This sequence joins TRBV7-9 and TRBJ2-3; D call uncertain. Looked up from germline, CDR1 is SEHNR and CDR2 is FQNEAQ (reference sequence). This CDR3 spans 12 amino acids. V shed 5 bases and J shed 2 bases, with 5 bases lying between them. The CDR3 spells CASSPDTDTQYF. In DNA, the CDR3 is TGTGCCAGCAGCCCAGACACAGATACGCAGTATTTT. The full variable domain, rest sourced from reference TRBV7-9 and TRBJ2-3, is DTGVSQNPRHKITKRGQNVTFRCDPISEHNRLYWYRQTLGQGPEFLTYFQNEAQLEKSRLLSDRFSAERPKGSFSTLEIQRTEQGDSAMYLCASSPDTDTQYFGPGTRLTVL.

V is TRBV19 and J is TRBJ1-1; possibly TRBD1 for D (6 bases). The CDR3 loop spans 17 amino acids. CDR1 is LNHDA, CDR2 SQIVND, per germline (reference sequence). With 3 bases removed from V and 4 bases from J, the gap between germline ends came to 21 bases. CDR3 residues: CASSIVGRAGVATEAFF. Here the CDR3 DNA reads TGTGCCAGTAGTATTGTGGGCCGGGCAGGGGTGGCCACTGAAGCTTTCTTT. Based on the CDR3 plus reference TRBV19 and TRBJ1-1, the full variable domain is DGGITQSPKYLFRKEGQNVTLSCEQNLNHDAMYWYRQDPGQGLRLIYYSQIVNDFQKGDIAEGYSVSREKKESFPLTVTSAQKNPTAFYLCASSIVGRAGVATEAFFGQGTRLTVV.

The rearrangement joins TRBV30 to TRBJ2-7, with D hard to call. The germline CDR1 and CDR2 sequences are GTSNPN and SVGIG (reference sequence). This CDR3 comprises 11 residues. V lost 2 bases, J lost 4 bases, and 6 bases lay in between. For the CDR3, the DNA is TGTGCCTGGAGTACGGTTTACGAGCAGTACTTC. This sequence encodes CAWSTVYEQYF. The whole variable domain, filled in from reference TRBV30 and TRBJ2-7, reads SQTIHQWPATLVQPVGSPLSLECTVEGTSNPNLYWYRQAAGRGLQLLFYSVGIGQISSEVPQNLSASRPQDRQFILSSKKLLLSDSGFYLCAWSTVYEQYFGPGTRLTVT.